The present entry profiles one T cell receptor (beta chain) with its context. Its target is unknown. This sample was taken from a study of CD8 T cells in Susac syndrome. Matching for age and sex applied to the controls, who were healthy donors. Study conclusions and caveats: The authors acknowledged that their TCR sequencing and HLA analysis involved a relatively small number of individuals.

A quantity of about 0.45 to 1 ug RNA underwent reverse transcription using random hexamers. TCRdb analysed the immunoSEQ multiplex PCR reads with MiXCR anew, one entry per CDR3 protein. The sample contains tens of thousands of distinct CDR3 sequences, roughly 92% of which appear only once. The CDR3 totals 20 residues. The chain links TRBV21-1 to TRBJ2-3; TRBD2, as called in the table, went unchecked against the DNA. TRBV21-1 is designated a pseudogene. Input material: CD8+ T cells from PBMCs. This sequence was found in a human donor in good health. In nucleotides, the CDR3 is TGTGCCAGCAGCCCAAGGGGAGAGACTAGTAGCCTCCGAGACACAGATACGCAGTATTTT. Translating gives CASSPRGETSSLRDTDTQYF.